Listed below are T cell receptor beta chains from one sample, sequenced in a study of cytomegalovirus exposure and HLA in healthy donors. The assay was immunoSEQ multiplex PCR, and TCRdb's table has in-frame clones only and misses some. The sample shows roughly 70,000 clones, around 95% of them seen only once. Sequenced sample: PBMCs. Receptor source: a young man in good health and CMV-seronegative. The CDR3 runs from the conserved cysteine through the conserved F or W. A D gene is named only where the DNA matches it firmly. Size tells how often a clone was seen (once, few, many) or the class of an expanded clone, and some rows leave it out.

v_call,j_call,d_call,clone_size,cdr3_aa,cdr3_nt
TRBV6-1,TRBJ1-5,TRBD1,NA,CASSERGTGFQPQHF,TGTGCCAGCAGTGAACGAGGGACAGGGTTTCAGCCCCAGCATTTT
TRBV6-6,TRBJ2-4,TRBD1,NA,CASRPGTGIQYF,TGTGCCAGCAGACCGGGGACAGGTATTCAGTACTTC
TRBV28,TRBJ2-6,NA,NA,CASSSEQTPVLTF,TGTGCCAGCAGTTCAGAGCAGACACCAGTCCTGACTTTC
TRBV29-1,TRBJ2-1,TRBD2,NA,CSVEGTSGRGNEQFF,TGCAGCGTTGAGGGGACTAGCGGGAGGGGCAATGAGCAGTTCTTC
TRBV2,TRBJ1-3,TRBD1,NA,CASRGTGYPSSGNTIYF,TGTGCCAGCAGGGGGACAGGGTATCCTAGCTCTGGAAACACCATATATTTT
TRBV2,TRBJ2-3,TRBD2,NA,CASSSTAGADTQYF,TGTGCCAGCAGTTCAACCGCGGGAGCAGATACGCAGTATTTT
TRBV10-3,TRBJ2-7,TRBD2,NA,CAISGSGNYEQYF,TGTGCCATCAGTGGTAGCGGGAACTACGAGCAGTACTTC
TRBV6-5,TRBJ1-5,NA,NA,CASSYSIGVSNQPQHF,TGTGCCAGCAGTTACTCGATCGGGGTTAGCAATCAGCCCCAGCATTTT
TRBV6-1,TRBJ2-5,TRBD1,NA,CASRDGQGMGETQYF,TGTGCCAGCAGAGACGGACAGGGAATGGGAGAGACCCAGTACTTC
TRBV19,TRBJ1-2,NA,NA,CASTSLGSGYTF,TGTGCCAGTACCTCATTAGGGAGTGGCTACACCTTC
TRBV6-1,TRBJ2-1,TRBD2,NA,CASLGYLAGNNEQFF,TGTGCCAGCCTGGGCTACCTAGCGGGGAACAATGAGCAGTTCTTC
TRBV19,TRBJ1-2,TRBD1,once,CASRKDRGENYGYTF,TGTGCCAGTAGGAAAGACAGGGGGGAAAACTATGGCTACACCTTC